In its sample, the clone carrying this T cell receptor beta chain was seen a few times. Time point noted: newly diagnosed GD, antithyroid drugs for less than 3 months. RNA isolated from PBMCs was used to make the TCR library. This specimen comes from a study of regulatory T cells in long-lasting Graves disease. To make TCR beta libraries, researchers used iRepertoire HTBI primers and Arm-PCR of CDR3 regions. One entry per CDR3 protein results from TCRdb running MiXCR on the multiplex PCR reads. Found here are about 440,000 distinct CDR3 sequences, 15% to 20% of them singletons; the top ten hold about a quarter. This sample also belongs to another study, concerning T cells in Graves' hyperthyroidism and ophthalmopathy. Turning to that study: Together with thyroid ultrasound, orbital computed tomography, serum thyroxine and TRAb, clinical symptoms were used for diagnoses. HTBI primers were used for first-round RT-PCR of the TCR CDR3.

This receptor was identified in a woman aged 18-29 years with Graves disease. Material: peripheral blood mononuclear cells (PBMCs), obtained at new diagnosis, from a patient treated with antithyroid drugs.

CDR3 residues: CASSYSSWRGLYNEQFF. The CDR3 DNA reads TGTGCCAGCAGTTACTCTTCCTGGAGGGGTCTGTACAATGAGCAGTTCTTC. This chain uses TRBV6-9 with TRBJ2-1; possibly TRBD2 for D (6 bases). Per the germline V gene, CDR1 is MNHGY and CDR2 is SVAAGI. V lost 3 bases, J lost 4 bases, and 19 bases lay in between. This CDR3 has 17 residues.